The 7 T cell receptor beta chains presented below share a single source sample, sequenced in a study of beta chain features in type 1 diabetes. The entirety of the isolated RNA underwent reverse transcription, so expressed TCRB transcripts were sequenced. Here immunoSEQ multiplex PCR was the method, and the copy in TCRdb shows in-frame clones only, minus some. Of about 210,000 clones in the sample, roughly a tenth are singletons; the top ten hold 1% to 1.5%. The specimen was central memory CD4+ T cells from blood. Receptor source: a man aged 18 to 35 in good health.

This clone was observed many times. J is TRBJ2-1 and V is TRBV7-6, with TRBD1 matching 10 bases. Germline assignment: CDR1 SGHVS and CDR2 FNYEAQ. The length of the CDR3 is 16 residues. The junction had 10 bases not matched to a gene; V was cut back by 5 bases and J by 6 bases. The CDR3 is CASSGLRDRGPNEQFF. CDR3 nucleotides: TGTGCCAGCAGCGGCCTCCGGGACAGGGGTCCCAATGAGCAGTTCTTC.

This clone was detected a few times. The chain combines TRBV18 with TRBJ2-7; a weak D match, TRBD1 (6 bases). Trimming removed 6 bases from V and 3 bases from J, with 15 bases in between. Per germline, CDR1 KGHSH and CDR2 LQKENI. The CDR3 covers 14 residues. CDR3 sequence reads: CASSNDRSHYEQYF. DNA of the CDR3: TGTGCCAGCTCGAATGACAGGTCACACTACGAGCAGTACTTC.

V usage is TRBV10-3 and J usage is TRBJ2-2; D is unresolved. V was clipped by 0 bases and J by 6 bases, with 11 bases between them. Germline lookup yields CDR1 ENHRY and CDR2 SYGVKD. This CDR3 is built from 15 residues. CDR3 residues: CAISESGYPPGELFF. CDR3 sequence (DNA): TGTGCCATCAGTGAGTCCGGCTATCCACCCGGGGAGCTGTTTTTT.

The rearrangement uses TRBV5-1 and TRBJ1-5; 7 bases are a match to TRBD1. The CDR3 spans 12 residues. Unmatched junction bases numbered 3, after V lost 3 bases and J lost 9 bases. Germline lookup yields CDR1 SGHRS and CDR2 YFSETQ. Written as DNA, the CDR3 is TGCGCCAGCAGCTACAGGGGTGGGCCCCAGCATTTT. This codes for CASSYRGGPQHF.

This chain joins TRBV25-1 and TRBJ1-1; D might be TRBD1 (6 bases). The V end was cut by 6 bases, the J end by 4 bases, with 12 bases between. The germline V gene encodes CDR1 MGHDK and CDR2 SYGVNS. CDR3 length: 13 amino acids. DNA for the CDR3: TGTGCCAGCAGGAGCAGGGGAAGCACTGAAGCTTTCTTT. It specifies CASRSRGSTEAFF.

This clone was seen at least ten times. The CDR3 bases are TGTGCCAGCAGCTTAGATCGTGAAGGGGGCCAGTTCTTC. Translated, it gives CASSLDREGGQFF. The chain is built from TRBV11-2 and TRBJ2-1; TRBD1 aligns across 7 bases. Germline assignment: CDR1 SGHAT and CDR2 FQNNGV. The CDR3 totals 13 residues. V lost 0 bases to trimming and J lost 13 bases; unmatched junction nucleotides: 6.

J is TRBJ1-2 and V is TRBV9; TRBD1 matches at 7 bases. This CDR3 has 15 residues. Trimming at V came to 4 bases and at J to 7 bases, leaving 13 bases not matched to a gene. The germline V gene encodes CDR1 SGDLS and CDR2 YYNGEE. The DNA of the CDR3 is TGTGCCAGCAGCCCCCGACAGGGACCTATCGCTGGCTACACCTTC. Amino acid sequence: CASSPRQGPIAGYTF.